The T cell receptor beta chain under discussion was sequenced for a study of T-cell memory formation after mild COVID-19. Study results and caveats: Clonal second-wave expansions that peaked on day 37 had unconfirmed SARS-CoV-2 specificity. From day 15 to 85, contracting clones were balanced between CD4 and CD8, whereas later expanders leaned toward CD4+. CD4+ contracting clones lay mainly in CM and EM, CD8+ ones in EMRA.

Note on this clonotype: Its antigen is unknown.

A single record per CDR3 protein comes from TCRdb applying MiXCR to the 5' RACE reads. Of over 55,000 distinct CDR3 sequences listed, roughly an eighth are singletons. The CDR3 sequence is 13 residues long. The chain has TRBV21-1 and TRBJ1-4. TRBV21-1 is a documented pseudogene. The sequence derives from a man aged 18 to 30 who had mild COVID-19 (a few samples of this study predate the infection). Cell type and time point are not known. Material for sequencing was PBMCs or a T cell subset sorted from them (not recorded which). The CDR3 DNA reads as TGTGCCAGTGGCAACAGGAGGAGTGAAAAACTGTTTTTT. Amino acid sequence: CASGNRRSEKLFF.